The T cell receptor beta chain described here comes from a study of T cell responses to AZD1222 COVID-19 vaccine. Study-wide results and caveats: Repertoires were obtained only post-peak T cell response. Females made up more of the donors, who were largely white British, and clonal diversity may have come out too low.

This clone was seen a handful of times. The antigen is unknown. This table comes from immunoSEQ multiplex PCR, and its TCRdb copy is limited to in-frame clones, with some not included. The profile covers about 85,000 clones, with roughly 90% appearing a single time and roughly 7.7% taken by the ten largest. Sequenced here: peripheral blood, sampled on day 0 of AZD1222 vaccination. This sequence was found in an adult in good health.

The DNA of the CDR3 is TGTGCCAGCAGCTTAAACCCACAGGGGCAGTTCTTC. The encoded protein is CASSLNPQGQFF. The V and J genes are TRBV7-8 and TRBJ2-1; possible D gene TRBD1, 6 bases. CDR3 length equals 12 residues. In germline, CDR1 is SGHVS, CDR2 FQNEAQ. The germline V and J ends were trimmed by 2 bases and 12 bases, with 11 bases remaining between them.